A selection of T cell receptor beta chains follows, all from one sample in a study of cytomegalovirus exposure and HLA in healthy donors. The table came from immunoSEQ multiplex PCR; TCRdb's copy has only in-frame clones and leaves some out. The data show roughly 53,000 clones, and the top ten clones hold 2.3%. The sample comprised PBMCs. These receptors were obtained from a female donor in good health and CMV-seronegative. Both conserved end residues are part of each CDR3. D genes are given only for firm matches.

D	V	J	CDR3	DNA
TRBD1	TRBV6-5	TRBJ1-4	CASSYGGGGNEKLFF	TGTGCCAGCAGTTACGGTGGAGGGGGCAATGAAAAACTGTTTTTT
NA	TRBV14	TRBJ1-2	CASSQDLLTGFYGYTF	TGTGCCAGCAGCCAAGACCTGCTGACAGGCTTCTATGGCTACACCTTC
TRBD2	TRBV4-2	TRBJ2-7	CASSQGGTSYEQYF	TGTGCCAGCAGCCAAGGGGGGACTAGCTACGAGCAGTACTTC
TRBD1	TRBV7-9	TRBJ1-1	CASSLDRGLDTEAFF	TGTGCCAGCAGCTTAGACAGGGGGCTGGACACTGAAGCTTTCTTT
TRBD1	TRBV5-6	TRBJ1-2	CASRQGALNYGYTF	TGTGCCAGCAGGCAGGGGGCGCTTAACTATGGCTACACCTTC
NA	TRBV29-1	TRBJ1-1	CSVELTGTEAFF	TGCAGCGTTGAATTGACCGGGACTGAAGCTTTCTTT
TRBD1	TRBV18	TRBJ1-1	CASSSENTGVTEAFF	TGTGCCAGCTCATCAGAAAATACAGGGGTCACTGAAGCTTTCTTT
NA	TRBV29-1	TRBJ2-5	CSVEGRRPGENQYF	TGCAGCGTTGAAGGGCGGAGACCTGGAGAGAACCAGTACTTC
NA	TRBV18	TRBJ2-1	CASSPQGAGSRNEQFF	TGTGCCAGCTCACCACAAGGGGCAGGGTCTAGGAATGAGCAGTTCTTC
NA	TRBV30	TRBJ1-2	CAWSLDIRYGYTF	TGTGCCTGGAGTCTGGACATCCGCTATGGCTACACCTTC
TRBD1	TRBV7-2	TRBJ2-5	CASSFNKGAGETQYF	TGTGCCAGCAGCTTCAACAAGGGGGCAGGGGAGACCCAGTACTTC
NA	TRBV18	TRBJ1-3	CASSPGHSGNTIYF	TGTGCCAGCTCACCAGGGCACTCTGGAAACACCATATATTTT
TRBD2	TRBV2	TRBJ2-7	CASSLLAGDYEQYF	TGTGCCAGCAGTCTACTAGCGGGGGACTACGAGCAGTACTTC
TRBD2	TRBV5-1	TRBJ2-7	CASSLATGTSVYEQYF	TGCGCCAGCAGCTTGGCTACCGGGACTAGCGTCTACGAGCAGTACTTC
NA	TRBV9	TRBJ2-1	CASSIQGGLYNEQFF	TGTGCCAGCAGCATACAGGGTGGGTTGTACAATGAGCAGTTCTTC
NA	TRBV20-1	TRBJ1-2	CSATHYRVNTF	TGCAGTGCTACCCACTACAGGGTAAACACCTTC
NA	TRBV7-9	TRBJ1-6	CASSSQGHFPSSYNSPLHF	TGTGCCAGCAGCTCCCAGGGACACTTCCCGAGCTCCTATAATTCACCCCTCCACTTT
NA	TRBV6-5	TRBJ1-2	CASSLSVLGNYGYTF	TGTGCCAGCAGCCTCTCGGTCCTCGGGAACTATGGCTACACCTTC
TRBD2	TRBV5-4	TRBJ2-1	CASSLVGLAGGPGVF	TGTGCCAGCAGCTTGGTGGGACTAGCGGGAGGGCCAGGGGTCTTC
TRBD2	TRBV29-1	TRBJ2-3	CSVEGSGGTDTQYF	TGCAGCGTTGAAGGTAGCGGGGGAACAGATACGCAGTATTTT
NA	TRBV7-2	TRBJ2-7	CASSLGGSEQYF	TGTGCCAGCAGCTTAGGAGGCAGCGAGCAGTACTTC
NA	TRBV6-5	TRBJ2-5	CASGLGTPQETQYF	TGTGCCAGCGGGCTCGGGACACCTCAAGAGACCCAGTACTTC
NA	TRBV7-8	TRBJ1-6	CASSLDRAYSPLHF	TGTGCCAGCAGCTTAGACAGGGCCTATTCACCCCTCCACTTT
TRBD2	TRBV9	TRBJ2-7	CASSVGHRGGSSEQYF	TGTGCCAGCAGCGTAGGACACCGGGGGGGATCGAGCGAGCAGTACTTC
NA	TRBV18	TRBJ1-4	CASSQSTNEKLFF	TGTGCCAGCTCTCAGTCAACTAATGAAAAACTGTTTTTT
TRBD1	TRBV4-1	TRBJ2-7	CASSPPDRLHEQYF	TGCGCCAGCAGCCCTCCGGACAGGCTCCACGAGCAGTACTTC
NA	TRBV5-1	TRBJ1-1	CASSLDDDSEAFF	TGCGCCAGCAGCTTGGATGACGACTCTGAAGCTTTCTTT
NA	TRBV19	TRBJ1-1	CASSIDGRNTEAFF	TGTGCCAGTAGTATAGACGGGAGAAACACTGAAGCTTTCTTT
TRBD2	TRBV29-1	TRBJ2-1	CSVLLAGGGNEQFF	TGCAGCGTGCTGCTAGCGGGAGGGGGGAATGAGCAGTTCTTC
TRBD2	TRBV30	TRBJ2-1	CAWNPVAGGYNEQFF	TGTGCCTGGAACCCCGTAGCGGGGGGTTACAATGAGCAGTTCTTC
TRBD1	TRBV5-1	TRBJ2-7	CASSPGTETYEQYF	TGCGCCAGCAGCCCCGGGACAGAGACCTACGAGCAGTACTTC
NA	TRBV18	TRBJ1-1	CASSPRAGGGTEAFF	TGTGCCAGCTCACCCCGAGCTGGGGGGGGGACTGAAGCTTTCTTT
TRBD1	TRBV19	TRBJ1-2	CASSAPRDRQGIYGYTF	TGTGCCAGTAGTGCCCCCCGGGACAGGCAAGGGATCTATGGCTACACCTTC
NA	TRBV30	TRBJ2-7	CAWSADIAYEQYF	TGTGCCTGGAGTGCCGACATTGCCTACGAGCAGTACTTC
NA	TRBV5-1	TRBJ2-1	CASSLDRVGQFF	TGCGCCAGCAGCTTGGACCGGGTTGGGCAGTTCTTC
TRBD2	TRBV7-9	TRBJ2-5	CASSFALSGGKETQYF	TGTGCCAGCAGCTTTGCCCTAAGCGGGGGTAAAGAGACCCAGTACTTC
TRBD1	TRBV30	TRBJ1-1	CAWITGTGVAFF	TGTGCCTGGATCACCGGGACAGGGGTTGCTTTCTTT
NA	TRBV30	TRBJ1-1	CAWASRMDTEAFF	TGTGCCTGGGCCAGCAGGATGGACACTGAAGCTTTCTTT
TRBD1	TRBV7-2	TRBJ1-2	CASSSYSGGLNYGYTF	TGTGCCAGCAGCTCGTATTCAGGGGGCCTTAACTATGGCTACACCTTC
NA	TRBV7-2	TRBJ2-7	CASSLQYGEQYF	TGTGCCAGCAGCTTACAGTACGGGGAGCAGTACTTC
TRBD1	TRBV4-3	TRBJ1-2	CASSQDFRTGGRGYTF	TGCGCCAGCAGCCAAGATTTTAGGACAGGGGGCAGGGGCTACACCTTC
NA	TRBV11-3	TRBJ1-1	CASSPEEIMNTEAFF	TGTGCCAGCAGCCCCGAGGAGATAATGAACACTGAAGCTTTCTTT
TRBD2	TRBV7-2	TRBJ2-1	CASSPFGGGHEQFF	TGTGCCAGCAGCCCGTTCGGGGGGGGCCATGAGCAGTTCTTC
TRBD1	TRBV6-5	TRBJ1-1	CASRQDRVRNTEAFF	TGTGCCAGCAGGCAGGACAGGGTTAGGAACACTGAAGCTTTCTTT